This TCR beta chain came from a study of identical twins. This clonotype has more than one count but fewer than ten. V was clipped by 0 bases and J by 3 bases; unmatched bases: 5. Germline V gene sequence: CDR1 LGHNA, CDR2 YNFKEQ. This CDR3 comprises 16 residues. TCRdb analysed the 5' RACE reads with MiXCR anew, one entry per CDR3 protein. This table holds 200,000 to 250,000 distinct CDR3 sequences, roughly 13% found once. The receptor was derived from a woman aged 18-29 years in good health. Sequenced material: memory (CD45RO+) T cells sorted from blood. The chain combines TRBV4-2 with TRBJ2-7, with 10 bases matching TRBD2. CDR3 nucleotide sequence: TGTGCCAGCAGCCAAGAGCTAGCGGGGGCCCTCTACGAGCAGTACTTC. Encoded protein: CASSQELAGALYEQYF.